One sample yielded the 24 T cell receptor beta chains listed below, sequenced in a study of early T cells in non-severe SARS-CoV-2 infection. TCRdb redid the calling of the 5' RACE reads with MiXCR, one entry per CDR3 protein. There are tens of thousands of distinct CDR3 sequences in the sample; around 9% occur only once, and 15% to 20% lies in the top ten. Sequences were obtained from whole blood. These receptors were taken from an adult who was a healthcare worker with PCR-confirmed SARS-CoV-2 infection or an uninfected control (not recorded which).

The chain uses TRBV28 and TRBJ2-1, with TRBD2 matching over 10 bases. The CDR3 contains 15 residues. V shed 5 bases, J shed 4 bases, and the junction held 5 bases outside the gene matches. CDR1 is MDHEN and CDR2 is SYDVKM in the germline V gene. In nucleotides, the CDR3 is TGTGCCAGCAGTCCAACTAGCGGGAAGTACAATGAGCAGTTCTTC. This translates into CASSPTSGKYNEQFF.

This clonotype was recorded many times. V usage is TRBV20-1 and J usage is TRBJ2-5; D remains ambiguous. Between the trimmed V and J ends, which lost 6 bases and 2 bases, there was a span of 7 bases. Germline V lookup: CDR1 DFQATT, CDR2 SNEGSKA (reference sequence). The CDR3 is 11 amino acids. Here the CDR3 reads CSATRQETQYF. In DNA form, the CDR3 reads TGCAGTGCCACGAGGCAAGAGACCCAGTACTTC.

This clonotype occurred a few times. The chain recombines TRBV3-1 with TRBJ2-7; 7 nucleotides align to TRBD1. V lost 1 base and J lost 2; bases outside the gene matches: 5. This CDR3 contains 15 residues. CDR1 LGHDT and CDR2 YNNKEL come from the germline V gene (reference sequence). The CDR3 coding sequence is TGTGCCAGCAGCCAAGGTGGGGACAGCCCCTACGAGCAGTACTTC. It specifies CASSQGGDSPYEQYF.

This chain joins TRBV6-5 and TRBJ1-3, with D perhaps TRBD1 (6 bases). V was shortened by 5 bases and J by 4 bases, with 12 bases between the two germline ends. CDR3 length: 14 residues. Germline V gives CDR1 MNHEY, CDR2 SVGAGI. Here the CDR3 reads CASSATGQGNTIYF. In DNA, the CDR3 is TGTGCCAGCAGTGCAACGGGACAAGGAAACACCATATATTTT.

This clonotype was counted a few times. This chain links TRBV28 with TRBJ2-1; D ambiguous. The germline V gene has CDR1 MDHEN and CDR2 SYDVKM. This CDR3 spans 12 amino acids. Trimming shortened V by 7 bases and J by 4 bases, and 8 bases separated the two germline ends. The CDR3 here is CASNFQYNEQFF. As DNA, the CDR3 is TGTGCCAGCAATTTCCAGTACAATGAGCAGTTCTTC.

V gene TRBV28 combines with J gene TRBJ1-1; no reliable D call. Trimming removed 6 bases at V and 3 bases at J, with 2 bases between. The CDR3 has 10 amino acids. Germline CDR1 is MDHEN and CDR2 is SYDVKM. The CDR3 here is CASRDTEAFF. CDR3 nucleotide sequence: TGTGCCAGCAGGGACACTGAAGCTTTCTTT.

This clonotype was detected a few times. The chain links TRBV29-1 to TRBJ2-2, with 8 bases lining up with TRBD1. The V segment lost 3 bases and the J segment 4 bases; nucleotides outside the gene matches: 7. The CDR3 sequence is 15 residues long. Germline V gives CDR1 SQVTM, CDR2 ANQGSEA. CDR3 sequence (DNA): TGCAGCGTTGATCCAGGGGGCGCGAGCACCGGGGAGCTGTTTTTT. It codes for CSVDPGGASTGELFF.

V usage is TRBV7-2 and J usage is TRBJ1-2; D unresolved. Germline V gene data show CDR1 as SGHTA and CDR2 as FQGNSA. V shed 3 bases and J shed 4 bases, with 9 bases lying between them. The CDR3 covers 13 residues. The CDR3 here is CASSFRRSYGYTF. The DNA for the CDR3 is TGTGCCAGCAGCTTCCGAAGAAGCTATGGCTACACCTTC.

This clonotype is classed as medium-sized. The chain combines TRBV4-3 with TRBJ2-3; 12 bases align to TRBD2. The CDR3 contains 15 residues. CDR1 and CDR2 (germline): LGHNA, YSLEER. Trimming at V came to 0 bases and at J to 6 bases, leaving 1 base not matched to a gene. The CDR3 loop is CASSQDTSGGDTQYF. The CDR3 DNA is TGCGCCAGCAGCCAAGATACTAGCGGGGGGGATACGCAGTATTTT.

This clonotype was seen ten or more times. The CDR3 region has the DNA TGTGCCATCAGTCAAGGGACAAAAACCGGGGAGCTGTTTTTT. Encoded protein: CAISQGTKTGELFF. The V and J genes are TRBV10-3 and TRBJ2-2; D might be TRBD1 (6 bases). Trimming stripped 5 bases from V and 5 bases from J, with 12 bases between. The CDR3 is made up of 14 amino acids. Looked up from germline, CDR1 is ENHRY and CDR2 is SYGVKD.

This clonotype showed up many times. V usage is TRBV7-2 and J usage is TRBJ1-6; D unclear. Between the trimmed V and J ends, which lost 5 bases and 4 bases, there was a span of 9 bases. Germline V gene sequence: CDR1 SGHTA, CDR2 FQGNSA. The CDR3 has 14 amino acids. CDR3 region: CASSTGEYNSPLHF. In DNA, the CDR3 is TGTGCCAGCAGCACTGGGGAGTATAATTCACCCCTCCACTTT.

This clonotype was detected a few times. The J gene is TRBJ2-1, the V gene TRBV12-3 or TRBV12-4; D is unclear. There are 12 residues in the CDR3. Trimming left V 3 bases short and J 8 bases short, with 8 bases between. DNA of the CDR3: TGTGCCAGCAGTTTCTCCCGCGATGAGCAGTTCTTC. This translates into CASSFSRDEQFF.

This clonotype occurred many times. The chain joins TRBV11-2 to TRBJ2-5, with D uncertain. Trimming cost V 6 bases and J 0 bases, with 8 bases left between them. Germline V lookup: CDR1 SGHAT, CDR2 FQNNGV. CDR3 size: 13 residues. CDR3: CASRPVHQETQYF. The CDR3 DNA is TGTGCCAGCAGGCCCGTTCACCAAGAGACCCAGTACTTC.

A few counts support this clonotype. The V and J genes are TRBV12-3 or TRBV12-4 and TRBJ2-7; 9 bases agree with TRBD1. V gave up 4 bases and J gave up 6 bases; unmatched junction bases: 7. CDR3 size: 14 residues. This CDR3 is CASSSGTGSGEQYF. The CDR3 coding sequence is TGTGCCAGCAGTTCCGGGACAGGGTCTGGCGAGCAGTACTTC.

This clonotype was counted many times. For the CDR3, the DNA is TGTGCCAGCTCACAGGACAGACAAGAGACCCAGTACTTC. Translated, it gives CASSQDRQETQYF. V is TRBV18 and J is TRBJ2-5, with a tentative D call TRBD1 (6 bases). Germline CDR1 and CDR2: KGHSH and LQKENI. There are 13 residues in the CDR3. The V gene lost 4 bases and the J gene lost 2 bases, with 8 bases spanning the gap.

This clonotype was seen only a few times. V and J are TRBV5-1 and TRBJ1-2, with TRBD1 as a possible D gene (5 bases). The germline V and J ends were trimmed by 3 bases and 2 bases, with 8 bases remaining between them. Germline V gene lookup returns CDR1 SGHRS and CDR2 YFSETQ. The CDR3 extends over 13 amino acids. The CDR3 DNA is TGCGCCAGCAGCTCTGAGGGGAACTATGGCTACACCTTC. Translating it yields CASSSEGNYGYTF.

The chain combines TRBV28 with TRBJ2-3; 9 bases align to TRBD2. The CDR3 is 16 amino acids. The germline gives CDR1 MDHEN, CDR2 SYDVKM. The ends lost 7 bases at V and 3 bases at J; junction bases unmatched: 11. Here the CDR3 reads CASITAGAGGTDTQYF. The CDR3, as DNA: TGTGCCAGCATAACGGCAGGAGCGGGAGGAACAGATACGCAGTATTTT.

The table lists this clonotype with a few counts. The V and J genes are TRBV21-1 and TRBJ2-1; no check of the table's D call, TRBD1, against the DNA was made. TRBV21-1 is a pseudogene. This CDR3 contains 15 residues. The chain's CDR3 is CASSKVVGAYNEQFF. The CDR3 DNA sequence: TGTGCCAGCAGCAAAGTTGTGGGGGCCTACAATGAGCAGTTCTTC.

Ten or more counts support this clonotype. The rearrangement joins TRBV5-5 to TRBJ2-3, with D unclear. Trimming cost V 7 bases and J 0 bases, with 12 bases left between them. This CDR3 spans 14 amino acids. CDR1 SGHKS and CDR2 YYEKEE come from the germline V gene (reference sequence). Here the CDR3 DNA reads TGTGCCAGCGCGGACGGAGCTAGCACAGATACGCAGTATTTT. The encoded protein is CASADGASTDTQYF.

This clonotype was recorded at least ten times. CDR3 in DNA: TGTGCCAGCAGATGGGACGGCTATGAGCAGTTCTTC. Encoded protein: CASRWDGYEQFF. The chain employs TRBV6-2 or TRBV6-3 and TRBJ2-1; perhaps D is TRBD1 or TRBD2 (5 bases each). Per the germline V gene, CDR1 is MNHEY and CDR2 is SVGEGT. This CDR3 spans 12 amino acids. Trimming removed 6 bases from V and 8 bases from J, with 11 bases in between.

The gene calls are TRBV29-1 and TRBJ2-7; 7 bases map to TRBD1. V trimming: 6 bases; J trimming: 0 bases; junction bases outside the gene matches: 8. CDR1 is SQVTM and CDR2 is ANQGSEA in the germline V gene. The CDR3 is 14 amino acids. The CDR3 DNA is TGCAGCGTCTCGGACAGGAGCAGCTCCTACGAGCAGTACTTC. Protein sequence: CSVSDRSSSYEQYF.

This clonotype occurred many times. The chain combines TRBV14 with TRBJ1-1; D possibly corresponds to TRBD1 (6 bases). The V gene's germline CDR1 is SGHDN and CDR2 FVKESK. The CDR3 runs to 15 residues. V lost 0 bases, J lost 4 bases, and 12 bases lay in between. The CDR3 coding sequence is TGTGCCAGCAGCCAAGATTTCGGCAGGGGCACTGAAGCTTTCTTT. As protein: CASSQDFGRGTEAFF. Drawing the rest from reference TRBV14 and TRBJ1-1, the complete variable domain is EAGVTQFPSHSVIEKGQTVTLRCDPISGHDNLYWYRRVMGKEIKFLLHFVKESKQDESGMPNNRFLAERTGGTYSTLKVQPAELEDSGVYFCASSQDFGRGTEAFFGQGTRLTVV.

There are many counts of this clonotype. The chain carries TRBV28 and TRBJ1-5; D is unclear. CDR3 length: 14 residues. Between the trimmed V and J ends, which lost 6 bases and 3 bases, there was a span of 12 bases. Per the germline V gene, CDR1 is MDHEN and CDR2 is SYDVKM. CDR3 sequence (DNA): TGTGCCAGCAGCCCACAGCCGTTCAATCAGCCCCAGCATTTT. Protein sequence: CASSPQPFNQPQHF.

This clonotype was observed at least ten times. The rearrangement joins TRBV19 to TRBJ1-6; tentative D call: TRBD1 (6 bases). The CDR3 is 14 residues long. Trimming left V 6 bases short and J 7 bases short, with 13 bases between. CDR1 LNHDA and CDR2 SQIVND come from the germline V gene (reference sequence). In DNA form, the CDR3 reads TGTGCCAGTAGCCCCCGGACAGAGAATTCACCCCTCCACTTT. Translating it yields CASSPRTENSPLHF.